This is a list of T cell receptor beta chains from one sample in a study of graft-versus-host responses after intestinal transplantation. No antigens are known for them. Only in-frame clones appear in the TCRdb table, and some are missing; sequencing was by immunoSEQ multiplex PCR. The profile covers 96,000 or so clones, with 90% to 95% appearing a single time and approximately 0.18% taken by the ten largest. The sequenced sample was unstimulated CD4+ T cells sorted from spleen or lymph node cells, obtained before intestinal transplant. The receptors were gathered from a human donor who received an intestinal transplant. Each CDR3 is given with its conserved first and last residue.

J,V,CDR3
TRBJ2-5,TRBV19,CASSRSDRVMRTQYF
.,TRBV10-3,CAISGRRDEQYF
TRBJ1-6,TRBV11-1,CASSLRRRNSPLHF
TRBJ2-7,TRBV7-2,CASNQRVGSSYEQYF
TRBJ1-6,TRBV28,CASSPEGSSYNSPLHF
TRBJ2-7,TRBV19,CASSWTGQDEQYF
TRBJ1-2,TRBV19,CASSILLGRGYTF
TRBJ2-1,TRBV28,CASSVTSGRANEQFF
TRBJ1-5,TRBV6-5,CASSYSRGNQPQHF
TRBJ1-5,TRBV28,CASSLIGLPQPQHF
TRBJ1-5,TRBV6-6,CASNQGGINQPQHF
TRBJ1-5,TRBV10-3,CAISENGADQPQHF
TRBJ1-2,TRBV5-1,CASSMDRGRSYDGYTF
TRBJ2-7,TRBV28,CASTGTVRYEQYF
TRBJ2-7,TRBV19,CASSMGRDSYEQYF
TRBJ2-3,TRBV29-1,CSAGLNLAGATDTQYF
TRBJ1-4,TRBV28,CASSSGGREEKLFF
TRBJ2-5,TRBV10-2,CASSERGLAGRVQETQYF
TRBJ2-7,TRBV6-5,CASSKGLESSYEQYF
TRBJ2-3,TRBV19,CASSIGQGPPRGTQYF
TRBJ2-7,TRBV6-1,CASSGLRAGVGHEQYF
TRBJ2-7,TRBV29-1,CSVEFAREKGPYEQYF
TRBJ1-5,TRBV2,CASRQGSQPQHF
TRBJ2-2,TRBV28,CASSIGGADTGELFF
TRBJ2-5,TRBV5-4,CASTPGTSFGETQYF
TRBJ1-5,TRBV2,CASSEGEITQPQHF
TRBJ1-6,TRBV6-6,CASSFQGALNSPLHF
TRBJ1-6,TRBV30,CACHRGGGSPLHF
TRBJ1-4,TRBV5-4,CASSTDREGTNEKLFF
TRBJ2-5,TRBV11-2,CASSLVFSGGYQETQYF
TRBJ2-3,TRBV10-1,CASRLGRRDGTDTQYF
TRBJ1-5,TRBV25-1,CASSDPSGNQPQHF
TRBJ2-3,TRBV12-5,CASGLIGTYTQYF
TRBJ2-3,TRBV9,CASSTGPGTDTQYF
TRBJ1-4,TRBV6-1,CASSEDRTTNEKLFF
TRBJ2-7,TRBV21-1,CASSLTFVVAGTYEQYF
TRBJ1-5,TRBV5-8,CASSLARGGDSNQPQHF
TRBJ1-4,TRBV7-8,CASSSFTGGGEKLFF
TRBJ2-7,TRBV14,CASSHQSRGGYEQYF
TRBJ1-6,TRBV19,CASNKGPRVRDSPLHF
TRBJ2-3,TRBV28,CASSLGRLAGYWADTQYF
TRBJ2-7,TRBV28,CASSLGWYEQYF
TRBJ2-7,TRBV5-1,CASSPDTDSYEQYF
TRBJ2-3,TRBV12-5,CASGPGTSGNPSTDTQYF
TRBJ2-7,TRBV5-6,CASSLVSSYEQYF
TRBJ1-1,TRBV5-1,CASSSPGTTEAFF
TRBJ2-2,TRBV19,CASSKRRGTSEDTGELFF
TRBJ2-7,TRBV7-2,CASSSRTGGPYEQYF
TRBJ2-7,TRBV5-6,CASSSLFSQISGNYEQYF
TRBJ1-1,TRBV9,CASGARTGTEAFF
TRBJ2-3,TRBV28,CATHAGLAGRSTDTQYF
TRBJ2-7,TRBV4-1,CASSQERPGGVRAHYEQYF
TRBJ1-1,TRBV14,CASSQVRGRTEAFF
TRBJ2-5,TRBV7-3,CASSSGRGGPETQYF